This T cell receptor beta chain was captured by sequencing in a study of memory CD4+ T cells and cytomegalovirus serostatus. Looking at the study overall: Donors were healthy Belgian adults, under 10 CMV seropositive and 24 seronegative.

Broader study findings: Suggested: most of the CMV-linked TCR signature lies in CD4+ memory cells. A US-trained random forest predicted CMV serostatus with median AUC around 0.9.

The sort gate was single viable CD3+CD4+CD8-CD45RO+ cells for memory CD4+ T cells. The CDR3 runs to 14 residues. Looked up from germline, CDR1 is MDHEN and CDR2 is SYDVKM. The V end was cut by 2 bases, the J end by 1 base, with 8 bases between. Repertoires were generated with immunoSEQ multiplex PCR, while TCRdb's copy carries only in-frame clones and drops some. The table lists some 66,000 clones, roughly 76% of them singletons. As regards this clone: Its antigen is still unknown. The sample has other DNA sequences that encode this CDR3 too.

The rearrangement uses TRBV28 and TRBJ1-1; D uncertain. Sequencing was carried out using memory CD4+ T cells from blood. This receptor was taken from an adult in good health and CMV-seropositive. CDR3 nucleotide sequence: TGTGCCAGCAGTTTAGTGCGGGAGAACACTGAAGCTTTCTTT. Its protein is CASSLVRENTEAFF.